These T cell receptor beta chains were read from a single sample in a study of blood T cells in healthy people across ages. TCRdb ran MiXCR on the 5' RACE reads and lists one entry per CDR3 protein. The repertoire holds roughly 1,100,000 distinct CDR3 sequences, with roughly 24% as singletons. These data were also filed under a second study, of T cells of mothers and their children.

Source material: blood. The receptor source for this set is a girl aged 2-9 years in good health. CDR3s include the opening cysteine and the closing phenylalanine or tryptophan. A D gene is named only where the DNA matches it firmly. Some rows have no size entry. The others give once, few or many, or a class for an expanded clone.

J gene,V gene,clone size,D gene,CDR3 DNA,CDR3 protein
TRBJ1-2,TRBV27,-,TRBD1,TGTGCCAGCAGTCTCCTGACAGGGGGCGCCGACTATGGCTACACCTTC,CASSLLTGGADYGYTF
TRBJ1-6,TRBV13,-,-,TGTGCCAGCAGCTTATATGCAGGGCGAACAGATAATTCACCCCTCCACTTT,CASSLYAGRTDNSPLHF
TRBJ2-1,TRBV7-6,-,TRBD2,TGTGCCAGCAGAGCCGGCTCGGGGAGGGAAAATGAGCAGTTCTTC,CASRAGSGRENEQFF
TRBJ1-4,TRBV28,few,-,TGTGCCAGCAGTTTACGGGGGTTAGGCGAAAAACTGTTTTTT,CASSLRGLGEKLFF
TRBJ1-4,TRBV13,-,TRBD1,TGTGCCAGCAGTCCACGGACAGGAGGGCATGAAAAACTGTTTTTT,CASSPRTGGHEKLFF
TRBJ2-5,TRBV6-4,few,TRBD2,TGTGCCAGCAGCCCTAGCGGGGGCGATATACAAGAGACCCAGTACTTC,CASSPSGGDIQETQYF
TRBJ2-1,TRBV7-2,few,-,TGTGCCAGCAGCTTTTTTTTGGGCAATGAGCAGTTCTTC,CASSFFLGNEQFF
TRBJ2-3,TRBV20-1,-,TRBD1,TGCAGTGCTTTCGACAGGGGGCGCGGAGATACGCAGTATTTT,CSAFDRGRGDTQYF
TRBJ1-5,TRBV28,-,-,TGTGCCAGCATACGACTCGAGGACACCAACGGGGGGCCCCAGCATTTT,CASIRLEDTNGGPQHF
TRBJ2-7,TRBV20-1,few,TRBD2,TGCAGTGCTAGAGATCTAGCGGGAGCAGCGTACTTC,CSARDLAGAAYF
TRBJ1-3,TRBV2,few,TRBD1,TGTGCCAGCAGTGGCGGACAGGGCCTGGGGAGAGGAAACACCATATATTTT,CASSGGQGLGRGNTIYF
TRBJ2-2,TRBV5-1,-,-,TGCGCCAGCAGCTCTGCCAGGCCGAACACCGGGGAGCTGTTTTTT,CASSSARPNTGELFF
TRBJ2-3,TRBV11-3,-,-,TGTGCCAGCAGCTTAGGTCCGGGGGAACGCACAGATACGCAGTATTTT,CASSLGPGERTDTQYF
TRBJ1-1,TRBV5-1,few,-,TGCGCCAGCAGCTGGTCCGGGGAGGATGCTGAAGCTTTCTTT,CASSWSGEDAEAFF
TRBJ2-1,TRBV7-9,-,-,TGTGCCAGCAGCTCCCCCTCGGGCCCCTACAATGAGCAGTTCTTC,CASSSPSGPYNEQFF
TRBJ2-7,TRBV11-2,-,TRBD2,TGTGCCAGCAGCTTAACGGCGGGGGGTGGCGAGCAGTACTTC,CASSLTAGGGEQYF
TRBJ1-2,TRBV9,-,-,TGTGCCAGCAGCGTAGTCCCGGAGGAAAACGGCTACACCTTC,CASSVVPEENGYTF
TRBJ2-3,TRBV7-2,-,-,TGTGCCAGCAGCTTAGAGATAGGCGGATACACAGATACGCAGTATTTT,CASSLEIGGYTDTQYF
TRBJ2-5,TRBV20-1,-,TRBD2,TGCAGTGCGACCGGGCTAGCGGGAGGAGGGGAAGAGACCCAGTACTTC,CSATGLAGGGEETQYF
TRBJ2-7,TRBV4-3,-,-,TGCGCCAGCAGCCTTTCCCTCTCGACAGGATCGTACGAGCAGTACTTC,CASSLSLSTGSYEQYF
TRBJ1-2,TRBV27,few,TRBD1,TGTGCCAGCAGTCCTTATCCCCAGGACAGGGAGTATGGCTACACCTTC,CASSPYPQDREYGYTF
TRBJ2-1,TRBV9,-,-,TGTGCCAGCAGTGAAGAAGGTAGGAATGAGCAGTTCTTC,CASSEEGRNEQFF
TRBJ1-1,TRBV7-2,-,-,TGTGCCAGCATCGAACGTAGGGGATTTACTGAAGCTTTCTTT,CASIERRGFTEAFF
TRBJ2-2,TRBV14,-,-,TGTGCCAGCAGCCGGTCCAAGACCGGGGAGCTGTTTTTT,CASSRSKTGELFF
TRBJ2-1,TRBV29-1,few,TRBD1,TGCAGCGTTGAAGATCCGGGACAGGGTTCTTTGTCCTACAATGAGCAGTTCTTC,CSVEDPGQGSLSYNEQFF
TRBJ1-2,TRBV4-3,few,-,TGCGCCAGCAGCCAAGATCTCGGGAGCGGGGGGAACTATGGCTACACCTTC,CASSQDLGSGGNYGYTF
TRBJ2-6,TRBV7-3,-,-,TGTGCCAGCAGCTCCGCCTCGACAGTTAGCTCTGGGGCCAACGTCCTGACTTTC,CASSSASTVSSGANVLTF
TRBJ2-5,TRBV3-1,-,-,TGTGCCAGCAGCCAAGCGGATTATACCTCACAAGAGACCCAGTACTTC,CASSQADYTSQETQYF
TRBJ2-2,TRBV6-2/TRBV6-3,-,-,TGTGCCAGCGAGGCGTGGAGGGAGCTGTTCTTT,CASEAWRELFF
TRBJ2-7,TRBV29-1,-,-,TGCAGCGCGGGACTCGTCTACGAGCAGTACTTC,CSAGLVYEQYF
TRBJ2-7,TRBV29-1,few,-,TGCAGCGTTGAAGATTATAAGGAAGGAGGGTTCTACGAGCAGTACTTC,CSVEDYKEGGFYEQYF
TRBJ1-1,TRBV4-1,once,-,TGCGTCAGCAGCCAAGACAGACGGTTGAACACTGAAGCTTTCTTT,CVSSQDRRLNTEAFF
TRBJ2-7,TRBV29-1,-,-,TGCAGCGTTTTGATTGCAACAACCTACGAGCAGTACTTC,CSVLIATTYEQYF
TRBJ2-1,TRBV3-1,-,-,TGTGCCAGCAGCCAACCTTTGGGGGGGCAATACAATGAGCAGTTCTTC,CASSQPLGGQYNEQFF